Presented here are 18 T cell receptor beta chains from one specimen sequenced in a study of blood T cell repertoires in COVID-19. Here immunoSEQ multiplex PCR was the method, and the copy in TCRdb shows in-frame clones only, minus some. Among 96,000 or so clones, about 88% were seen once, and the ten largest hold 2.9%. Material: peripheral blood. These receptors all stem from a woman over 75 with acute or convalescent COVID-19.

This clone appeared a single time. The rearrangement uses TRBV7-3 and TRBJ2-1; 9 bases map to TRBD2. V was clipped by 2 bases and J by 3 bases; unmatched bases: 2. The CDR3 loop spans 15 amino acids. Germline V gene data show CDR1 as SGHTA and CDR2 as FQGTGA. DNA for the CDR3: TGTGCCAGCAGCTTAGCGGGGGGGCTCTACAATGAGCAGTTCTTC. Translated, it gives CASSLAGGLYNEQFF.

V usage is TRBV18 and J usage is TRBJ1-1; D possibly corresponds to TRBD1 (5 bases). V lost 2 bases and J 8 bases, leaving 9 bases between the germline ends. Per germline, CDR1 KGHSH and CDR2 LQKENI. The CDR3 runs to 12 residues. The CDR3 region is CASSPGTNEAFF. The CDR3 DNA reads TGTGCCAGCTCACCAGGGACTAACGAAGCTTTCTTT.

This clone was counted only a few times. The chain combines TRBV5-5 with TRBJ1-3; 7 nucleotides match TRBD1. The V segment lost 0 bases and the J segment 0 bases; nucleotides outside the gene matches: 3. Germline CDR1 and CDR2: SGHKS and YYEKEE (reference sequence). The CDR3 loop spans 16 amino acids. This CDR3 reads CASSLAGTASGNTIYF. In nucleotides, the CDR3 is TGTGCCAGCAGCTTGGCCGGGACAGCCTCTGGAAACACCATATATTTT.

V is TRBV11-1 and J is TRBJ2-7, with TRBD2 identical over 7 bases. The CDR3 loop spans 15 amino acids. The V gene's germline CDR1 is SGHAT and CDR2 FQDESV (reference sequence). The junction had 7 bases not matched to a gene; V was cut back by 5 bases and J by 0 bases. CDR3 DNA sequence: TGTGCCAGCAGCCCTGGCGGGGGTTTCTCCTACGAGCAGTACTTC. It yields the protein CASSPGGGFSYEQYF.

The J gene is TRBJ1-1, the V gene TRBV29-1, with 7 bases fitting TRBD1. CDR3 length: 11 residues. V shed 5 bases and J 6 bases; nucleotides not matched to a gene: 3. The V gene's germline CDR1 is SQVTM and CDR2 ANQGSEA. For the CDR3, the DNA is TGCAGCGTTTCAGGGACAGCTGAAGCTTTCTTT. It translates to CSVSGTAEAFF.

This clone was detected once. The V gene is TRBV7-2, the J gene TRBJ2-7; 15 positions match TRBD2. This CDR3 spans 16 amino acids. J was trimmed by 2 bases and V by 5 bases; bases with no gene match: 4. Germline values: CDR1 SGHTA, CDR2 FQGNSA. The CDR3 loop reads CASSVGLAGGPYEQYF. The DNA of the CDR3 is TGTGCCAGCAGCGTCGGACTAGCGGGGGGGCCCTACGAGCAGTACTTC.

The chain uses TRBV5-6 and TRBJ1-6; TRBD1 might be the D (6 bases). CDR1 and CDR2 from the germline V gene are SGHDT and YYEEEE. V gave up 2 bases and J gave up 0 bases, with 9 bases separating them. The CDR3 contains 16 residues. DNA for the CDR3: TGTGCCAGCAGCTTTACGGGACACTCCTATAATTCACCCCTCCACTTT. This encodes CASSFTGHSYNSPLHF.

This chain links TRBV7-2 with TRBJ1-1, with D uncertain. Germline CDR1 reads SGHTA; CDR2 reads FQGNSA. V gave up 5 bases and J gave up 4 bases, with 11 bases separating them. CDR3 size: 13 residues. The CDR3 bases are TGTGCCAGCAGCCCTAGAAGAGCCACTGAAGCTTTCTTT. Amino acids: CASSPRRATEAFF.

Turning to this clone: At one of its ends the junction is not consistent with the germline gene, which may arise from a read error. This chain joins TRBV19 and TRBJ1-1; possibly TRBD1 for D (6 bases). From germline, CDR1 is LNHDA and CDR2 SQIVND (reference sequence). This CDR3 has 11 residues. The chain's CDR3 is CASSIAQGWVF. As DNA, the CDR3 is TGTGCCAGTAGTATAGCCCAGGGGTGGGTCTTT.

The chain's CDR3 is CSTGTSGSLGYNEQFF. The CDR3 bases are TGCAGCACCGGGACTAGCGGGAGTCTAGGTTACAATGAGCAGTTCTTC. This sequence joins TRBV29-1 and TRBJ2-1; 14 bases agree with TRBD2. The V and J ends lost 8 bases and 4 bases, in that order; junction bases with no gene match: 10. The germline V gene has CDR1 SQVTM and CDR2 ANQGSEA. The CDR3 spans 16 residues.

The V call is TRBV7-3, the J call TRBJ2-4; D might be TRBD1 (5 bases). Germline V CDR1 and CDR2: SGHTA, FQGTGA. The V and J ends lost 4 bases and 0 bases respectively, with 10 bases between them. The CDR3 consists of 15 residues. The CDR3 DNA is TGTGCCAGCAGCTCCCTGACAGTAGCCAAAAACATTCAGTACTTC. Its protein is CASSSLTVAKNIQYF.

The V and J genes are TRBV7-2 and TRBJ2-7; 7 nucleotides align to TRBD1. This CDR3 comprises 16 residues. The V gene's germline CDR1 is SGHTA and CDR2 FQGNSA. With 3 bases clipped from V and 1 base from J, the junction kept 9 bases outside the gene matches. CDR3 DNA sequence: TGTGCCAGCAGCTTTTCGGCGGACAGGTCATCCTACGAGCAGTACTTC. Amino acids: CASSFSADRSSYEQYF.

The chain is built from TRBV19 and TRBJ1-6, with 8 bases matching TRBD1. The V gene's germline CDR1 is LNHDA and CDR2 SQIVND (reference sequence). This CDR3 is built from 19 residues. The V and J ends lost 3 bases and 0 bases, in that order; junction bases with no gene match: 10. CDR3 amino acids: CASSIPSTGASSYNSPLHF. CDR3 in DNA: TGTGCCAGTAGTATTCCCTCGACAGGGGCTAGCTCCTATAATTCACCCCTCCACTTT.

V gene TRBV9 combines with J gene TRBJ1-3; D is perhaps TRBD1 (5 bases). Trimming stripped 1 base from V and 8 bases from J, with 7 bases between. In germline, CDR1 is SGDLS, CDR2 YYNGEE. The length of the CDR3 is 12 residues. The chain's CDR3 is CASSVSGHTIYF. CDR3 nucleotides: TGTGCCAGCAGCGTATCAGGGCACACCATATATTTT. Using reference TRBV9 and TRBJ1-3 for the parts outside the CDR3, the full variable domain is DSGVTQTPKHLITATGQRVTLRCSPRSGDLSVYWYQQSLDQGLQFLIQYYNGEERAKGNILERFSAQQFPDLHSELNLSSLELGDSALYFCASSVSGHTIYFGEGSWLTVV.

The V gene is TRBV7-3, the J gene TRBJ1-3; D may be TRBD1 (5 bases). The CDR3 is 20 residues long. The germline CDR1 and CDR2 sequences are SGHTA and FQGTGA. Between the trimmed V and J ends, which lost 3 bases and 0 bases, there was a span of 24 bases. The CDR3 here is CASSLMATPTASISGNTIYF. The CDR3 DNA reads as TGTGCCAGCAGCTTGATGGCCACACCGACAGCTTCAATCTCTGGAAACACCATATATTTT.

This clone came up a few times. V gene TRBV24-1 combines with J gene TRBJ2-1; 14 bases agree with TRBD2. The CDR3 spans 14 residues. The trim removed 9 bases at V and 6 bases at J, leaving 3 bases unmatched. CDR1 is KGHDR, CDR2 SFDVKD, per germline. The CDR3, as DNA: TGTGCCACCTCGGGACTAGCGGGAGTCAATGAGCAGTTCTTC. As protein: CATSGLAGVNEQFF.

The genes are TRBV3-1 (or the pseudogene TRBV3-2) and TRBJ2-6; D gene ambiguous. From germline, CDR1 is LGHDT and CDR2 YNNKEL (reference sequence). V was cut by 0 bases and J by 0 bases, with 12 bases left in between. The CDR3 is 18 amino acids. The CDR3 loop reads CASSQDGAAYSGANVLTF. The CDR3 DNA sequence: TGTGCCAGCAGCCAAGATGGAGCAGCCTACTCTGGGGCCAACGTCCTGACTTTC.

The chain carries TRBV18 and TRBJ1-6, with 10 bases aligning to TRBD1. The CDR3 loop spans 16 amino acids. The J segment lost 11 bases and the V segment lost 5 bases, leaving 12 bases of the junction unmatched. The germline V gene has CDR1 KGHSH and CDR2 LQKENI. CDR3 bases: TGTGCCAGCTCAGTAGGTACCGGGACAGGGGTAACACCCCTCCACTTT. Translating gives CASSVGTGTGVTPLHF.